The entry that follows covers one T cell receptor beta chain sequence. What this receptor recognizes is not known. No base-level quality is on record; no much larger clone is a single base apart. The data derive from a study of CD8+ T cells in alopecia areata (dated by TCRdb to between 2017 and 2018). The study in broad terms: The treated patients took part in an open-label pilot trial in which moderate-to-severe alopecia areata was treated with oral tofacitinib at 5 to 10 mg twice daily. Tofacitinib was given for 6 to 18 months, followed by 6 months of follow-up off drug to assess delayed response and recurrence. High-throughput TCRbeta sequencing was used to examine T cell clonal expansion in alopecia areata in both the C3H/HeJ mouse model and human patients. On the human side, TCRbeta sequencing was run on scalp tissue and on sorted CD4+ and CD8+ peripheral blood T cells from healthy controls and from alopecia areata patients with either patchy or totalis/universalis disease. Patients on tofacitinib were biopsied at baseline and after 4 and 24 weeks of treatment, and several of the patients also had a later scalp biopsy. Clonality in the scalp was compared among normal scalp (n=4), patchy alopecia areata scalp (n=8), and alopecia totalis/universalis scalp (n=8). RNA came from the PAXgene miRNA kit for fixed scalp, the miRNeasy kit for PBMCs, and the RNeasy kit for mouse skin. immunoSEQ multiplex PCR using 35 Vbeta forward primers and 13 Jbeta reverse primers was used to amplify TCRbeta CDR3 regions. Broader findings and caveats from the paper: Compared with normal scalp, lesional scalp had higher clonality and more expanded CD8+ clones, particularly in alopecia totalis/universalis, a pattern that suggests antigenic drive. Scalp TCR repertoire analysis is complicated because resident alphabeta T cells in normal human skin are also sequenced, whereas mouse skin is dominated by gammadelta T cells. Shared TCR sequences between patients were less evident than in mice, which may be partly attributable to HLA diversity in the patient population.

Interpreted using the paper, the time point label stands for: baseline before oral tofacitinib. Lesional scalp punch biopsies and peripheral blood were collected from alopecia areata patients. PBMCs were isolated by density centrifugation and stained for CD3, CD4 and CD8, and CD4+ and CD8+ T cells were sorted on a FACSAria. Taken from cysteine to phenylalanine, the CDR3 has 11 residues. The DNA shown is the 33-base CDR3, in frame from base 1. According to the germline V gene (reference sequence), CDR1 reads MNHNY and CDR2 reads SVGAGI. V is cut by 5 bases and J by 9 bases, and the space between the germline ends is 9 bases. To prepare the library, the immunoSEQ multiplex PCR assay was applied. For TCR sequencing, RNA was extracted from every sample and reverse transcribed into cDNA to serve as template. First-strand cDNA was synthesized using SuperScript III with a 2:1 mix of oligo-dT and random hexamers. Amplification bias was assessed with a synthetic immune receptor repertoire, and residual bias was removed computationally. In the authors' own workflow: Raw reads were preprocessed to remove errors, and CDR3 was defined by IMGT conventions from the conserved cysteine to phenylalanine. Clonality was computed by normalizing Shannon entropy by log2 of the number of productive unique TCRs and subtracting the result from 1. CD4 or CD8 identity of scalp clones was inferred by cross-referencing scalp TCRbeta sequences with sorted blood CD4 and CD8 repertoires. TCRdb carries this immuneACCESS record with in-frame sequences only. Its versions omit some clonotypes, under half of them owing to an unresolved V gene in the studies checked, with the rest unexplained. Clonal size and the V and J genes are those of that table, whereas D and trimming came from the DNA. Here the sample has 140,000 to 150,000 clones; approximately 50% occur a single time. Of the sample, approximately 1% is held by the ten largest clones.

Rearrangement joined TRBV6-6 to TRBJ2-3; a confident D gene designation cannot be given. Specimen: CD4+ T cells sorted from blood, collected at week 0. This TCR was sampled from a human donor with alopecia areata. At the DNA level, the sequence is TGTGCCAGCAGTCCTTACAGAACGCAGTATTTT. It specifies CASSPYRTQYF.